What follows describes a single T cell receptor (beta chain). As yet, its antigen is unknown. Assay used: immunoSEQ multiplex PCR; TCRdb lists only in-frame clones, some missing. This table has approximately 640,000 clones, more than 70% appearing once. The entry originates in a study of shared clonotypes between healthy human individuals. Across the whole study: Each donor's CD8 memory used one plate, CD8 naive two, each CD4 subset three.

Germline V gene lookup returns CDR1 MNHEY and CDR2 SMNVEV (reference sequence). The V end lost 5 bases, the J end lost 3 bases, and 16 bases lay between the germline ends. The CDR3 covers 15 residues. Broader study findings: On the whole, naive subsets had larger estimated richness than memory subsets had.

Into CD45RA+ naive and CD45RA-negative memory subsets, the CD4+ cells were split. The chain is built from TRBV27 and TRBJ2-5; D may be TRBD2 (7 bases). Sequencing was done on a sample of memory CD4+ T cells sorted from blood. Documented subset: CD45RA-negative fraction. The TCR comes from a woman aged 25 to 39 in good health. This chain's CDR3 is CASSGGGLMEETQYF. CDR3 nucleotides: TGTGCCAGCAGTGGGGGGGGCCTGATGGAAGAGACCCAGTACTTC.